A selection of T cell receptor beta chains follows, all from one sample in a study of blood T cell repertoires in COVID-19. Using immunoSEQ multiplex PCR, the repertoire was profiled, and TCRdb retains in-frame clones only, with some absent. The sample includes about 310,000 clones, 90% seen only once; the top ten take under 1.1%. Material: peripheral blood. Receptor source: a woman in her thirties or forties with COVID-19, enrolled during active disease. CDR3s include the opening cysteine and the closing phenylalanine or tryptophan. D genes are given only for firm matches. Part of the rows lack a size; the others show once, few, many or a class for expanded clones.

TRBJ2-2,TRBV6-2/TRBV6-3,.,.,CASSYHPGQNTGELFF,TGTGCCAGCAGTTACCATCCGGGACAGAACACCGGGGAGCTGTTTTTT
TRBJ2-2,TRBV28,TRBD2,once,CASRTSGRVAGELFF,TGTGCCAGCAGGACTAGCGGGAGGGTCGCCGGGGAGCTGTTTTTT
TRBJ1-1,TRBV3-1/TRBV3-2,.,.,CASSPRASGHLTPFF,TGTGCCAGCAGCCCACGGGCCTCGGGACACCTCACCCCTTTCTTT
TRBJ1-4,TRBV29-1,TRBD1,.,CSVQGQGIANEKLFF,TGCAGCGTACAAGGACAGGGGATCGCTAATGAAAAACTGTTTTTT
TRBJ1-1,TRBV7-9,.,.,CASGEDTEAFF,TGTGCCAGCGGGGAGGACACTGAAGCTTTCTTT
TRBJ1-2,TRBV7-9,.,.,CASSLQGASFYGYTF,TGTGCCAGCAGCCTACAGGGAGCATCTTTCTATGGCTACACCTTC
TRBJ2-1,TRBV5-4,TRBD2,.,CASRNTTSGRLLSSYNEQFF,TGTGCCAGCAGGAATACGACTAGCGGGAGACTCCTAAGCTCCTACAATGAGCAGTTCTTC
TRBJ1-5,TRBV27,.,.,CASSLISQPRGNQPQHF,TGTGCCAGCAGTTTAATATCCCAGCCCCGGGGAAATCAGCCCCAGCATTTT
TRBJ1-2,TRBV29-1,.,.,CSVEDPQLRYGYTF,TGCAGCGTTGAAGACCCACAGCTCCGTTATGGCTACACCTTC
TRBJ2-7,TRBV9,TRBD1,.,CASSVATGGYEQYF,TGTGCCAGCAGCGTAGCAACAGGGGGCTACGAGCAGTACTTC
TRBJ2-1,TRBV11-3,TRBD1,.,CASSFGTGGIDEQFF,TGTGCCAGCAGCTTCGGGACAGGGGGCATCGATGAGCAGTTCTTC
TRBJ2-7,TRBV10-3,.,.,CATGGPYSHEQYF,TGTGCCACCGGGGGGCCCTACTCTCACGAGCAGTACTTC
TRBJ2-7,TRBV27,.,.,CASSLAGAYYEQYF,TGTGCCAGCAGTTTAGCGGGGGCCTACTACGAGCAGTACTTC
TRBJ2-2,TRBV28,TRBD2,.,CASSVVGSGGRNTGELFF,TGTGCCAGCAGTGTGGTCGGGAGCGGGGGTCGGAACACCGGGGAGCTGTTTTTT